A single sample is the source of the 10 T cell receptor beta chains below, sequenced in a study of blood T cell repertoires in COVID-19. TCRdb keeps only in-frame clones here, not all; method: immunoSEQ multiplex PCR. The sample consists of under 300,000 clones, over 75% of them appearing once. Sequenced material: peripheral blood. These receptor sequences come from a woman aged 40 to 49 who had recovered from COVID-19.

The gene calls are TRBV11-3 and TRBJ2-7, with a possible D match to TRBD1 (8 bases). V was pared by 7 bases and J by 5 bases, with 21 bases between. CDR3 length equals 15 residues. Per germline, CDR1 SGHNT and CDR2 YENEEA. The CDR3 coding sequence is TGTGCCAGCACCCCGATACAGGGGGGGATTAACGAGCAGTACTTC. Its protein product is CASTPIQGGINEQYF.

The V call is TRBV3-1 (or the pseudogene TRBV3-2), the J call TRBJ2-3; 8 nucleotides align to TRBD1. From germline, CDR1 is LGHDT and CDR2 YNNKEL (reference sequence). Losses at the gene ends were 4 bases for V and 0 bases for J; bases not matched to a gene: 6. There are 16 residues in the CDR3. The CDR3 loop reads CASSLGQGPSTDTQYF. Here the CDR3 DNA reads TGTGCCAGCAGCCTTGGACAGGGCCCTAGCACAGATACGCAGTATTTT.

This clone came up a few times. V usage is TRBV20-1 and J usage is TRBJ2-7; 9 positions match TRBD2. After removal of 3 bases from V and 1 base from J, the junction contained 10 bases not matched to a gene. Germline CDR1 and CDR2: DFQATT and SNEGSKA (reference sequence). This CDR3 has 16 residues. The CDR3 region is CSASFSGRWSSYEQYF. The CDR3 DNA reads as TGCAGTGCTAGTTTTAGCGGGAGATGGAGTTCCTACGAGCAGTACTTC.

CDR3 bases: TGTGCCAGCAGTGATGTGGGGGGGCCCTCTGGAAACACCATATATTTT. Protein: CASSDVGGPSGNTIYF. The genes are TRBV6-1 and TRBJ1-3; perhaps TRBD1 as D (6 bases). This CDR3 spans 16 amino acids. Per the germline V gene, CDR1 is MNHNS and CDR2 is SASEGT. Trimming took 3 bases from V and 0 from J, leaving 12 bases between them.

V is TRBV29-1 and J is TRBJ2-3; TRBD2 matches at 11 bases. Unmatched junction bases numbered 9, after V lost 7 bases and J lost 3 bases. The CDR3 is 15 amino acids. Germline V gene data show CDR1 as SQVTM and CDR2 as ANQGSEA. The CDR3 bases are TGCAGCGGGGCAGCGGGACTAGCGGTAACAGATACGCAGTATTTT. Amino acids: CSGAAGLAVTDTQYF.

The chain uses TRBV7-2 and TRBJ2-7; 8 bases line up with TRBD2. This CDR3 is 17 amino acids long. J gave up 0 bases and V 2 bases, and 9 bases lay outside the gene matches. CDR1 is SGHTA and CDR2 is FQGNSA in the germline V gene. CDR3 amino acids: CASSLWTSWRSSYEQYF. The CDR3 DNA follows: TGTGCCAGCAGCTTATGGACTAGCTGGAGAAGCTCCTACGAGCAGTACTTC.

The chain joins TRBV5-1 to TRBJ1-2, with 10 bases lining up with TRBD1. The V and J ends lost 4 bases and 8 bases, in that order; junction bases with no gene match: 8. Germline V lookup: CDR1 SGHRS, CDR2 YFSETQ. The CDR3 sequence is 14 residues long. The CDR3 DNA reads TGCGCCAGCAGCACCGAGACAGGGGGCCGGGGCTACACCTTC. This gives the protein CASSTETGGRGYTF.

For the CDR3, the DNA is TGCGCCAGCAGTCAATCCCTGGCAGTATGGCCCTACGAGCAGTACTTC. It is translated as CASSQSLAVWPYEQYF. The chain is built from TRBV23-1 and TRBJ2-7; unclear D gene. TRBV23-1 is placed among ORFs of uncertain function. The length of the CDR3 is 16 residues. V lost 0 bases, J lost 2 bases, and 14 bases lay in between.

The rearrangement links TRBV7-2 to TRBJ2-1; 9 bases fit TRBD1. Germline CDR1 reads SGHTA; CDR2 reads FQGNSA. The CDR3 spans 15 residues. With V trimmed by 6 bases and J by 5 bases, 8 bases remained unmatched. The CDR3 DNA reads TGTGCCAGCAGAAGTGGGACAGGGAGAAACAATGAGCAGTTCTTC. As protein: CASRSGTGRNNEQFF.

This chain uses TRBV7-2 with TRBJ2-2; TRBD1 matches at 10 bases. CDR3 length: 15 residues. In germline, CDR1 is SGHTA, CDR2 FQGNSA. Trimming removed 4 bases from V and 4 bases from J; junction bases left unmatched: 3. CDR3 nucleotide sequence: TGTGCCAGCAGCTCCGGGACAGGGGTCACCGGGGAGCTGTTTTTT. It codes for CASSSGTGVTGELFF.